The 25 T cell receptor beta chains in this list originate from one sample, sequenced in a study of blood T cell repertoires in COVID-19. Data came from immunoSEQ multiplex PCR; TCRdb stores just in-frame clones and leaves some out. This sample has hundreds of thousands of clones, with approximately 89% found just once. Sequenced sample: PBMCs or T cells enriched from blood (not recorded which). These receptors originate from a middle-aged woman who had recovered from COVID-19.

The rearrangement uses TRBV2 and TRBJ1-2; TRBD1 agrees at 11 bases. The CDR3 spans 15 residues. The V gene's germline CDR1 is SNHLY and CDR2 FYNNEI. V trimming: 8 bases; J trimming: 7 bases; junction bases outside the gene matches: 12. The CDR3 here is CASSLLGQGAGGYTF. The CDR3 nucleotides are TGTGCCAGCTCCCTCCTTGGACAGGGGGCCGGTGGCTACACCTTC.

The chain recombines TRBV12-3 or TRBV12-4 with TRBJ1-5; 8 bases are shared with TRBD1. Unmatched junction bases numbered 4, after V lost 6 bases and J lost 6 bases. This CDR3 is built from 13 residues. The CDR3 nucleotides are TGTGCCAGCAGGGGGACAGGTCCTCAGCCCCAGCATTTT. It encodes CASRGTGPQPQHF.

The chain couples TRBV29-1 to TRBJ2-5; TRBD1 matches 10 bases. Germline V gives CDR1 SQVTM, CDR2 ANQGSEA. V shed 5 bases and J 1 base; nucleotides not matched to a gene: 4. The CDR3 has 14 amino acids. The CDR3 DNA follows: TGCAGCGTTCTCGACAGGGGGCTCCAAGAGACCCAGTACTTC. It is translated as CSVLDRGLQETQYF.

The gene calls are TRBV10-3 and TRBJ1-6, with 10 bases lining up with TRBD1. The CDR3 has 13 residues. Germline lookup yields CDR1 ENHRY and CDR2 SYGVKD. The J segment lost 7 bases and the V segment lost 10 bases, leaving 4 bases of the junction unmatched. The CDR3, as DNA: TGTGCCACCCAGGACAGGGGGAATTCACCCCTCCACTTT. It encodes CATQDRGNSPLHF.

Concerning this clone itself: The same CDR3 arises from other DNA sequences in this sample as well. CDR3 sequence (DNA): TGTGCCAGCAGTTTAGGGGGGGGATACAATGAGCAGTTCTTC. It yields the protein CASSLGGGYNEQFF. V usage is TRBV28 and J usage is TRBJ2-1, with 7 bases fitting TRBD2. The length of the CDR3 is 14 residues. V lost 2 bases, J lost 4 bases, and 2 bases stayed unmatched. The V gene's germline CDR1 is MDHEN and CDR2 SYDVKM. The full variable domain, rest sourced from reference TRBV28 and TRBJ2-1, is DVKVTQSSRYLVKRTGEKVFLECVQDMDHENMFWYRQDPGLGLRLIYFSYDVKMKEKGDIPEGYSVSREKKERFSLILESASTNQTSMYLCASSLGGGYNEQFFGPGTRLTVL.

In its sample, this clone was seen once. This chain connects TRBV9 to TRBJ2-2; TRBD2 matches 9 bases. The germline CDR1 and CDR2 sequences are SGDLS and YYNGEE. The CDR3 sequence is 16 residues long. V shed 4 bases, J shed 1 base, and the junction held 5 bases outside the gene matches. CDR3 region: CASSPNSGGNTGELFF. For the CDR3, the DNA is TGTGCCAGCAGCCCCAATAGCGGGGGGAACACCGGGGAGCTGTTTTTT.

This chain connects TRBV28 to TRBJ2-7, with 16 bases that match TRBD2. The CDR3 covers 15 residues. Per germline, CDR1 MDHEN and CDR2 SYDVKM. V trimming: 6 bases; J trimming: 2 bases; junction bases outside the gene matches: 1. As DNA, the CDR3 is TGTGCCAGCAGGGGGACTAGCGGGAGGGCCTACGAGCAGTACTTC. Translation: CASRGTSGRAYEQYF.

As DNA, the CDR3 is TGTGCCAGTAGTCAACGCCCGACAGGGAAGACTGAAGCTTTCTTT. Its protein is CASSQRPTGKTEAFF. The gene calls are TRBV19 and TRBJ1-1, with TRBD1 matching 7 bases. Germline V gives CDR1 LNHDA, CDR2 SQIVND (reference sequence). V lost 5 bases, J lost 5 bases, and 11 bases stayed unmatched. The CDR3 has 15 amino acids.

The CDR3 DNA sequence: TGTGCCAGCAGCCTACAGGGGGCGCGAGGCTACACCTTC. Its translation: CASSLQGARGYTF. This chain joins TRBV28 and TRBJ1-2; 9 bases agree with TRBD1. V was pared by 6 bases and J by 8 bases, with 7 bases of the junction left unmatched. This CDR3 region has 13 residues. Germline V gene sequence: CDR1 MDHEN, CDR2 SYDVKM.

The sample holds one count of this clone. Other nucleotide sequences from this sample produce the same CDR3. The rearrangement joins TRBV9 to TRBJ2-1; D perhaps matches TRBD2 (6 bases). V was pared by 0 bases and J by 5 bases, with 9 bases between. The CDR3 extends over 14 amino acids. Germline V CDR1 and CDR2: SGDLS, YYNGEE. CDR3 DNA sequence: TGTGCCAGCAGCGTAGCGGGGGAGAACAATGAGCAGTTCTTC. It is translated as CASSVAGENNEQFF.

The V and J genes are TRBV11-3 and TRBJ2-2; TRBD2 matches at 11 bases. CDR3 size: 14 residues. V lost 7 bases and J lost 3; bases outside the gene matches: 1. The V gene's germline CDR1 is SGHNT and CDR2 YENEEA. Here the CDR3 reads CASKTSGDTGELFF. The CDR3 DNA reads as TGTGCCAGCAAGACTAGCGGGGACACCGGGGAGCTGTTTTTT.

The rearrangement joins TRBV13 to TRBJ1-5; tentatively, D is TRBD1 (6 bases). CDR3 size: 14 residues. Germline V lookup: CDR1 PRHDT, CDR2 FYEKMQ (reference sequence). The V end was cut by 5 bases, the J end by 3 bases, with 11 bases between. The CDR3 nucleotides are TGTGCCAGCAGCCTCCGGGACACCAATCAGCCCCAGCATTTT. Translated: CASSLRDTNQPQHF.

The chain uses TRBV19 and TRBJ1-1; 7 bases align to TRBD1. The CDR3 runs to 17 residues. In germline, CDR1 is LNHDA, CDR2 SQIVND (reference sequence). J was trimmed by 1 base and V by 1 base; bases with no gene match: 9. For the CDR3, the DNA is TGTGCCAGTAGTATAGTGGGGCAGGGGGAGAGGAACACTGAAGCTTTCTTT. Its protein product is CASSIVGQGERNTEAFF.

This rearrangement joins TRBV24-1 to TRBJ2-1; TRBD1 matches 7 bases. The CDR3 is made up of 14 amino acids. J gave up 0 bases and V 9 bases, and 4 bases lay outside the gene matches. CDR1 and CDR2 from the germline V gene are KGHDR and SFDVKD. CDR3 coding DNA: TGTGCCACCGGGGACAGTTACTCCTACAATGAGCAGTTCTTC. Translating gives CATGDSYSYNEQFF.

This chain connects TRBV23-1 to TRBJ2-7; 9 nucleotides align to TRBD2. TRBV23-1 is sorted into the ORF group, with uncertain function. The J segment lost 5 bases and the V segment lost 1 base, leaving 15 bases of the junction unmatched. The CDR3 covers 18 residues. The CDR3 sequence is CASSQLIFGGRARDEQYF. CDR3 sequence (DNA): TGCGCCAGCAGTCAATTGATATTCGGCGGGAGGGCAAGGGACGAGCAGTACTTC.

The chain links TRBV11-3 to TRBJ1-4, with D maybe TRBD1 (5 bases). The germline CDR1 and CDR2 sequences are SGHNT and YENEEA. CDR3 length: 17 residues. The V end lost 5 bases, the J end lost 0 bases, and 16 bases lay between the germline ends. CDR3 in amino acids: CASSGFSEGATNEKLFF. The CDR3 coding sequence is TGTGCCAGCAGCGGGTTTTCAGAAGGGGCAACTAATGAAAAACTGTTTTTT.

The chain is built from TRBV20-1 and TRBJ2-1, with 7 positions matching TRBD2. The ends lost 3 bases at V and 0 bases at J; junction bases unmatched: 8. Per germline, CDR1 DFQATT and CDR2 SNEGSKA (reference sequence). The CDR3 totals 16 residues. The CDR3: CSASSLASSSYNEQFF. The DNA of the CDR3 is TGCAGTGCTAGTTCACTAGCGTCTAGCTCCTACAATGAGCAGTTCTTC.

The chain joins TRBV7-9 to TRBJ1-3; no clear D. V was clipped by 3 bases and J by 5 bases, with 11 bases between them. The CDR3 consists of 14 residues. CDR1 and CDR2 (germline): SEHNR, FQNEAQ (reference sequence). The CDR3 DNA is TGTGCCAGCAGCTTTACAGATCTAAGAAACACCATATATTTT. It codes for CASSFTDLRNTIYF. The entire variable domain, with the rest obtained from reference TRBV7-9 and TRBJ1-3, is as follows: DTGVSQNPRHKITKRGQNVTFRCDPISEHNRLYWYRQTLGQGPEFLTYFQNEAQLEKSRLLSDRFSAERPKGSFSTLEIQRTEQGDSAMYLCASSFTDLRNTIYFGEGSWLTVV.

The genes are TRBV4-3 and TRBJ1-4, with 9 nucleotides matching TRBD1. Germline V lookup: CDR1 LGHNA, CDR2 YSLEER. This CDR3 region has 19 residues. J lost 2 bases, V lost 3 bases, and 13 bases had no gene match. CDR3 DNA: TGCGCCAGCAGCCAGGAACCCGGGACAGGGTGGACTACTAATGAAAAACTGTTTTTT. As protein: CASSQEPGTGWTTNEKLFF.

This sequence joins TRBV7-3 and TRBJ2-1; tentatively, D is TRBD1 (5 bases). The CDR3 contains 13 residues. The V and J ends lost 4 bases and 3 bases respectively, with 7 bases between them. Germline loops: CDR1 SGHTA, CDR2 FQGTGA. The CDR3 DNA follows: TGTGCCAGCAGCTCGACAGTCTACAATGAGCAGTTCTTC. Protein product: CASSSTVYNEQFF.

The CDR3 DNA reads as TGTGCCAGCAGCTTAGGGACTACGAGAGCCCTCCACTTT. Residues: CASSLGTTRALHF. V is TRBV7-2 and J is TRBJ1-6, with unresolved D. Germline assignment: CDR1 SGHTA and CDR2 FQGNSA. The CDR3 sequence is 13 residues long. V lost 1 base and J lost 14, with 12 bases in between.

The V call is TRBV6-6, the J call TRBJ1-5; D might be TRBD1 (5 bases). The CDR3 has 16 residues. Trimming shortened V by 5 bases and J by 0 bases, and 14 bases separated the two germline ends. Looked up from germline, CDR1 is MNHNY and CDR2 is SVGAGI (reference sequence). CDR3 nucleotide sequence: TGTGCCAGCAGTCGACAGTCCCCTTATAGCAATCAGCCCCAGCATTTT. Translating it yields CASSRQSPYSNQPQHF.

The V and J genes are TRBV7-3 and TRBJ1-2; TRBD1 matches 7 bases. V gave up 5 bases and J gave up 4 bases; unmatched junction bases: 10. The CDR3 consists of 15 residues. CDR1 is SGHTA and CDR2 is FQGTGA in the germline V gene. This chain's CDR3 is CASSRTGWTPYGYTF. In DNA, the CDR3 is TGTGCCAGCAGCCGGACAGGATGGACCCCCTATGGCTACACCTTC.

This sequence joins TRBV5-1 and TRBJ1-5; TRBD1 is a possible D gene (6 bases). CDR1 SGHRS and CDR2 YFSETQ come from the germline V gene. This CDR3 contains 14 residues. V lost 3 bases, J lost 5 bases, and 12 bases lay in between. Here the CDR3 reads CASSSGGGDQPQHF. CDR3 in DNA: TGCGCCAGCAGCTCGGGGGGGGGCGATCAGCCCCAGCATTTT.

The J gene is TRBJ2-1, the V gene TRBV11-2; 8 positions match TRBD2. V shed 5 bases and J 12 bases; nucleotides not matched to a gene: 6. The CDR3 sequence is 12 residues long. Per germline, CDR1 SGHAT and CDR2 FQNNGV. The CDR3 DNA reads TGTGCCAGCAGCCATCCGGGGGGGCCGCAGTTCTTC. It specifies CASSHPGGPQFF.